This record covers a single T cell receptor (beta chain). Antigen unknown. The sample comes from a study of tumor-infiltrating lymphocytes in primary liver carcinoma. Study-wide background: Surgical resection treated primary liver carcinoma in the patients. The cohort included men and women aged 30 to 69 years.

Out of unsorted whole blood came the blood RNA, and germline DNA was extracted as well. The germline V gene encodes CDR1 MNHEY and CDR2 SVGAGI. V lost 2 bases, J lost 5 bases, and 10 bases lay in between. The CDR3 runs to 13 residues. Study results and limitations: Tumor region pairs shared more overlap than did tumor-adjacent and tumor-blood pairs.

TCR beta cDNA was made from 450 to 600 ng total RNA with a constant-region primer. Three nested multiplex PCR rounds, a slightly modified ARM-PCR method, built the TCR beta libraries. Two initial PCR rounds of roughly 10 cycles each paired TRBV1-TRBV30 forward primers with a C-beta reverse primer. TCRdb re-called the multiplex PCR reads through MiXCR, storing one row per CDR3 protein. The sample records approximately 340,000 distinct CDR3 sequences, about 65% being singletons. This chain joins TRBV6-5 and TRBJ2-7; possibly TRBD1 for D (5 bases). This clonotype was sampled from a man between 35 and 55 years old with primary liver carcinoma and hepatitis B virus infection. The specimen sequenced was peripheral blood. CDR3 sequence reads: CASSYRRVHEQYF. CDR3 nucleotide sequence: TGTGCCAGCAGTTACCGCAGGGTCCACGAGCAGTACTTC.